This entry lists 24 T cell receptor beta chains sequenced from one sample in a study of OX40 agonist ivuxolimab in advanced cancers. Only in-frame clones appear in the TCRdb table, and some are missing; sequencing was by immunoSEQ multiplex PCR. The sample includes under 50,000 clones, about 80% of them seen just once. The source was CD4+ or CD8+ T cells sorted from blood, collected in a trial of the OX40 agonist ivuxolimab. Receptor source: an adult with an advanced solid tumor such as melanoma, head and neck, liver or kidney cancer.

CDR3 sequence reads: CASSTGTDGAFVETQYF. The CDR3 DNA follows: TGCGCCAGCAGCACTGGGACAGACGGGGCTTTTGTGGAGACCCAGTACTTC. V usage is TRBV5-1 and J usage is TRBJ2-5, with 7 bases aligning to TRBD1. This CDR3 has 17 residues. The J segment lost 5 bases and the V segment lost 4 bases, leaving 17 bases of the junction unmatched. CDR1 is SGHRS, CDR2 YFSETQ, per germline. The entire variable domain, with the rest obtained from reference TRBV5-1 and TRBJ2-5, is as follows: KAGVTQTPRYLIKTRGQQVTLSCSPISGHRSVSWYQQTPGQGLQFLFEYFSETQRNKGNFPGRFSGRQFSNSRSEMNVSTLELGDSALYLCASSTGTDGAFVETQYFGPGTRLLVL.

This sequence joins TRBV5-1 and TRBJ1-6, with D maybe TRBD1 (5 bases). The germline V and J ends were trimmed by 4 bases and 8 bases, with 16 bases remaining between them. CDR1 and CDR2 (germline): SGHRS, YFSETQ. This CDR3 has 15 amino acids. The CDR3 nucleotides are TGCGCCAGCAGCCCGGACCATCGGGACGATTCACCCCTCCACTTT. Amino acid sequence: CASSPDHRDDSPLHF.

The CDR3 here is CASSALGLEETQYF. CDR3 nucleotides: TGTGCCAGTAGTGCCCTGGGACTAGAAGAGACCCAGTACTTC. This chain uses TRBV19 with TRBJ2-5; TRBD2 agrees at 8 bases. The germline CDR1 and CDR2 sequences are LNHDA and SQIVND (reference sequence). V gave up 5 bases and J gave up 3 bases; unmatched junction bases: 5. The CDR3 totals 14 residues.

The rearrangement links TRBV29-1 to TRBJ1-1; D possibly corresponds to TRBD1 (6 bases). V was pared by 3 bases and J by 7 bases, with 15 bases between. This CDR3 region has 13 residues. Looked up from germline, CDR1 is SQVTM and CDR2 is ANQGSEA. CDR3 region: CSVEVWGRGEAFF. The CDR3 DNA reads TGCAGCGTTGAGGTCTGGGGGCGCGGTGAAGCTTTCTTT.

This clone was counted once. The CDR3 nucleotides are TGTGCCAGTAGTCCAACTCCGGGGGCTAACTATGGCTACACCTTC. Amino acids: CASSPTPGANYGYTF. V is TRBV19 and J is TRBJ1-2, with a possible D match to TRBD1 (5 bases). Germline V gene data show CDR1 as LNHDA and CDR2 as SQIVND (reference sequence). V was pared by 5 bases and J by 0 bases, with 13 bases between. The CDR3 runs to 15 residues.

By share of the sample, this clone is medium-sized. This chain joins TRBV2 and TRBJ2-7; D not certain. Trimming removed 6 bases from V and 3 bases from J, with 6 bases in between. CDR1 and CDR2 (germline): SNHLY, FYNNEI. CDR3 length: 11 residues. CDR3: CASSYHYEQYF. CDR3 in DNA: TGTGCCAGCAGCTACCACTACGAGCAGTACTTC.

The CDR3 coding sequence is TGTGCCAGCACCCTCCTTGGGACAGGTCGCTCGAACACTGAAGCTTTCTTT. Protein: CASTLLGTGRSNTEAFF. J is TRBJ1-1 and V is TRBV28; 8 bases align to TRBD1. The J segment lost 1 base and the V segment lost 7 bases, leaving 14 bases of the junction unmatched. Germline V gene sequence: CDR1 MDHEN, CDR2 SYDVKM. The CDR3 is 17 amino acids.

Written as DNA, the CDR3 is TGCGCCAGCAGCCCCCACAGGGATGCGAACACCGGGGAGCTGTTTTTT. This sequence encodes CASSPHRDANTGELFF. V is TRBV5-1 and J is TRBJ2-2; maybe TRBD1 (6 bases). Germline V gene data show CDR1 as SGHRS and CDR2 as YFSETQ. CDR3 length: 16 amino acids. Trimming pared 4 bases from V and 0 bases from J, leaving 13 bases between.

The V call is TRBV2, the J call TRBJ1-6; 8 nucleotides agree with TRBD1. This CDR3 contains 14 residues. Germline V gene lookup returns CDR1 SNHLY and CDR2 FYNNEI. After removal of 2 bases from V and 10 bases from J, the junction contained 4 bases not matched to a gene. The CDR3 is CASSERTGFSPLHF. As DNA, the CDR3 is TGTGCCAGCAGTGAAAGGACAGGGTTCTCACCCCTCCACTTT.

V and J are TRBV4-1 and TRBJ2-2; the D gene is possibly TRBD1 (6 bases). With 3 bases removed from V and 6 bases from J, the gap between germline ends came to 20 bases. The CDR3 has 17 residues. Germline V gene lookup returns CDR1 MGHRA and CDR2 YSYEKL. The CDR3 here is CASSQRSTGPGAGELFF. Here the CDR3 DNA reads TGCGCCAGCAGCCAGAGGTCGACAGGACCAGGGGCCGGGGAGCTGTTTTTT.

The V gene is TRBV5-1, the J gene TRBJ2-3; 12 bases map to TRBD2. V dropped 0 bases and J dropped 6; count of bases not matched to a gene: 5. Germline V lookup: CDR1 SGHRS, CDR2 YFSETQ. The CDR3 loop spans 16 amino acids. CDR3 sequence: CASSLGLAGAGDTQYF. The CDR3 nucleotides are TGCGCCAGCAGCTTGGGACTAGCGGGAGCGGGGGATACGCAGTATTTT.

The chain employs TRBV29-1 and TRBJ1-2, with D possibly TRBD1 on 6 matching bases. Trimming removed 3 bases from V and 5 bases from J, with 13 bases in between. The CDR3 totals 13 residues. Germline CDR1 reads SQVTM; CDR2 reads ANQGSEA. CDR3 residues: CSVEGQGWYGYTF. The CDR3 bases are TGCAGCGTTGAGGGCCAGGGGTGGTATGGCTACACCTTC.

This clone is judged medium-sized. CDR3 sequence: CASSWGGGRPGYNEQFF. DNA of the CDR3: TGTGCCAGCAGCTGGGGCGGAGGCCGACCGGGGTACAATGAGCAGTTCTTC. The rearrangement uses TRBV5-4 and TRBJ2-1, with D perhaps being TRBD1 or TRBD2 (5 bases each). V dropped 3 bases and J dropped 4 bases, with 20 bases sitting between them. The CDR3 is 17 amino acids. CDR1 and CDR2 from the germline V gene are SGHNT and YYREEE (reference sequence).

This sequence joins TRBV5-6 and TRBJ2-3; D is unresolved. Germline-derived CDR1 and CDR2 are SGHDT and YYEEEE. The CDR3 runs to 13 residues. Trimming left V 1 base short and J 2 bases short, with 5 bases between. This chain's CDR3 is CASSLWATDTQYF. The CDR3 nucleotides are TGTGCCAGCAGCTTGTGGGCCACAGATACGCAGTATTTT. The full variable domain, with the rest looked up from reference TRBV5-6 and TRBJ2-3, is DAGVTQSPTHLIKTRGQQVTLRCSPKSGHDTVSWYQQALGQGPQFIFQYYEEEERQRGNFPDRFSGHQFPNYSSELNVNALLLGDSALYLCASSLWATDTQYFGPGTRLTVL.

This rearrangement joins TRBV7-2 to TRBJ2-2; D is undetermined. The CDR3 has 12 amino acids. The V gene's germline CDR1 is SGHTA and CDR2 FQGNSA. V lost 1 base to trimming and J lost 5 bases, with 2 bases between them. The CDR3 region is CASSLGTGELFF. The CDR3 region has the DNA TGTGCCAGCAGCTTAGGGACCGGGGAGCTGTTTTTT.

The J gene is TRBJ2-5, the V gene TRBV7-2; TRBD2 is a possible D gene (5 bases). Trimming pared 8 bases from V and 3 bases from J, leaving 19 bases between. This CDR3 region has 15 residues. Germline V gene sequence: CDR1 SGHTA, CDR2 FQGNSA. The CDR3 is CASSEDSHPKETQYF. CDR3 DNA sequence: TGTGCCAGCTCCGAGGACTCCCACCCCAAAGAGACCCAGTACTTC. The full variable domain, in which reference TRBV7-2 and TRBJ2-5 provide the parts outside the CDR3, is GAGVSQSPSNKVTEKGKDVELRCDPISGHTALYWYRQSLGQGLEFLIYFQGNSAPDKSGLPSDRFSAERTGGSVSTLTIQRTQQEDSAVYLCASSEDSHPKETQYFGPGTRLLVL.

The CDR3 DNA follows: TGTGCCAGCAGTTATGTGGCAGGGGGAGAAGCTTTCTTT. Its translation is CASSYVAGGEAFF. This chain uses TRBV6-6 with TRBJ1-1; 7 nucleotides line up with TRBD1. Germline V gene sequence: CDR1 MNHNY, CDR2 SVGAGI (reference sequence). Trimming took 3 bases from V and 8 from J; bases not matched to a gene: 6. The CDR3 sequence is 13 residues long.

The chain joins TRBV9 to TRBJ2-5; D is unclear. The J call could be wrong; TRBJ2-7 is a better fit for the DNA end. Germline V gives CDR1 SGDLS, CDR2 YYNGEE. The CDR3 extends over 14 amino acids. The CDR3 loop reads CASSVRWETNEQYF. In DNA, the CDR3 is TGTGCCAGCAGCGTCAGGTGGGAAACTAACGAGCAGTACTTC.

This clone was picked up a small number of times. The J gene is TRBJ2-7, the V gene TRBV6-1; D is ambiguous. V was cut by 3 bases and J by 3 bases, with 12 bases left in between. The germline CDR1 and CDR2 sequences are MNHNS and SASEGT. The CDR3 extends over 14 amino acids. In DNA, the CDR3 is TGTGCCAGCAGTGACGTGGGCAGTGGCTACGAGCAGTACTTC. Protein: CASSDVGSGYEQYF.

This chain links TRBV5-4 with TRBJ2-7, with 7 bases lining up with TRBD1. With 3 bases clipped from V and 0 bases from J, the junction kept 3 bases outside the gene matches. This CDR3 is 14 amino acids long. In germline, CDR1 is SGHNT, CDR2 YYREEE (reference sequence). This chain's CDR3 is CASSYDRASYEQYF. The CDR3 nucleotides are TGTGCCAGCAGCTACGACAGGGCCTCCTACGAGCAGTACTTC.

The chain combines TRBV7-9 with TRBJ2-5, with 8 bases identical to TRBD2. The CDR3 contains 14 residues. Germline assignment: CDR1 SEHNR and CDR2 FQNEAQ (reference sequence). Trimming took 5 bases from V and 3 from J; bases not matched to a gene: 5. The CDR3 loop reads CASSQTGGKETQYF. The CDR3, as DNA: TGTGCCAGCAGCCAGACGGGGGGGAAAGAGACCCAGTACTTC.

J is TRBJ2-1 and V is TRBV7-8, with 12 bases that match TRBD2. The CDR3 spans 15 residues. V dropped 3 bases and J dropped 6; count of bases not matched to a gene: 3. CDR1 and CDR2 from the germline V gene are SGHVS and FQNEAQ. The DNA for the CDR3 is TGTGCCAGCAGCTTGACTAGCGGGGGAAGCAATGAGCAGTTCTTC. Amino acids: CASSLTSGGSNEQFF.

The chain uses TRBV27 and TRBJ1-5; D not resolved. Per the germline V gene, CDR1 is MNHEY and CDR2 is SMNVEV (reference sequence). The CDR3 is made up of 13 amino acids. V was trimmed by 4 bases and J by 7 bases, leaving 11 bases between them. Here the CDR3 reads CASSYGEAQPQHF. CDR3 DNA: TGTGCCAGCAGTTATGGGGAGGCGCAGCCCCAGCATTTT.

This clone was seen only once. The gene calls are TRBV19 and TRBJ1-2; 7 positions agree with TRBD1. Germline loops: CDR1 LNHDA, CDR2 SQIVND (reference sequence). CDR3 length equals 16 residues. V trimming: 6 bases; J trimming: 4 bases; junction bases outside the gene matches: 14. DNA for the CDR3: TGTGCCAGTAGAGAAACCGGGACAGAAACATTCTATGGCTACACCTTC. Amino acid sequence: CASRETGTETFYGYTF.